One T cell receptor (beta chain) is described in this entry. One end of the junction is discordant with germline, which a read error may explain. These data originate in a study of CD8 T cells in ankylosing spondylitis. Using its own MiXCR run on the 5' RACE reads, TCRdb lists one record per CDR3 protein. The sample holds around 150,000 distinct CDR3 sequences, 15% to 20% seen once. Sequencing was performed on blood, either unsorted or a sorted T cell fraction (not recorded which). This clonotype was obtained from a male donor with ankylosing spondylitis or in good health (not recorded which).

CDR3 in amino acids: CASSLRLQGNQPQHF. In DNA, the CDR3 is TGTGCCAGCAGTTTACGACTTCAGGGCAATCAGCCGCAGCATTTT. The rearrangement uses TRBV28 and TRBJ1-5, with TRBD1 as a possible D gene (5 bases). CDR3 length equals 15 residues. Germline V gene sequence: CDR1 MDHEN, CDR2 SYDVKM.